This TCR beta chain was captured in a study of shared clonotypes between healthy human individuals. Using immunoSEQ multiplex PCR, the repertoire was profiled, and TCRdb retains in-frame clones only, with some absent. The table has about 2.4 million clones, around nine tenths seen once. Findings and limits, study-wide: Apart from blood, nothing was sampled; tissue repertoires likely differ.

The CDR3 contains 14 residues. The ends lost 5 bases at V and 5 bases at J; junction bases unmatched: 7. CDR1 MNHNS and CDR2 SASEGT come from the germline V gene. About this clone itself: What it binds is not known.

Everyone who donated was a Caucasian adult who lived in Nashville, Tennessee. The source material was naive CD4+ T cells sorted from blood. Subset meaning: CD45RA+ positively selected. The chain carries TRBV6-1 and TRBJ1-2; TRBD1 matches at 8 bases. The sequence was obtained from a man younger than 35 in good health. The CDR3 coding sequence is TGTGCCAGCAGTAACAGGGGGATAGAGTATGGCTACACCTTC. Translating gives CASSNRGIEYGYTF.